Listed here are 3 T cell receptor beta chains from one sample, sequenced in a study of OX40 agonist ivuxolimab in advanced cancers. The assay was immunoSEQ multiplex PCR, and TCRdb's table has in-frame clones only and misses some. Of 60,000 or so clones in the sample, 87% were seen once. Sequencing used CD4+ or CD8+ T cells sorted from blood, obtained in a trial of the OX40 agonist ivuxolimab. These TCRs come from an adult with an advanced solid tumor such as melanoma, head and neck, liver or kidney cancer.

The chain has TRBV5-1 and TRBJ2-7; D gene unclear. Per the germline V gene, CDR1 is SGHRS and CDR2 is YFSETQ. Trimming left V 0 bases short and J 3 bases short, with 13 bases between. This CDR3 is built from 15 residues. The CDR3 sequence is CASSLASVPYYEQYF. The CDR3 DNA follows: TGCGCCAGCAGCTTGGCCAGCGTCCCATACTACGAGCAGTACTTC.

J is TRBJ2-7 and V is TRBV6-1; a possible D gene is TRBD1 (5 bases). This CDR3 is built from 14 residues. Trimming pared 7 bases from V and 0 bases from J, leaving 13 bases between. The germline V gene has CDR1 MNHNS and CDR2 SASEGT. This CDR3 is CASIRGRSSYEQYF. Here the CDR3 DNA reads TGTGCCAGCATAAGGGGCAGAAGCTCCTACGAGCAGTACTTC.

The rearrangement joins TRBV10-3 to TRBJ1-1; the match to TRBD1 covers 8 bases. Germline CDR1 ENHRY, CDR2 SYGVKD. The CDR3 contains 14 residues. V gave up 10 bases and J gave up 1 base; unmatched junction bases: 8. The chain's CDR3 is CATKVTGENTEAFF. CDR3 coding DNA: TGTGCCACCAAAGTGACAGGGGAGAACACTGAAGCTTTCTTT.